This T cell receptor (beta chain) was retrieved from a study of blood T cells in healthy people across ages. Study conclusions and caveats: Expanded clonotype changes were possibly confounded by unknown donor CMV status.

Together with a sample-barcoded 5' primer, a J-beta primer mix was included in a second PCR lasting about 6 to 11 cycles. TCRdb re-called the 5' RACE reads through MiXCR, storing one row per CDR3 protein. The profile shows 750,000 to 950,000 distinct CDR3 sequences, approximately 55% of them singletons. V lost 4 bases to trimming and J lost 1 base, with 6 bases between them. The CDR3 is made up of 14 amino acids. The V gene's germline CDR1 is SGHRS and CDR2 YFSETQ. Samples each had at least 5 micrograms of total RNA extracted. Of note for this clonotype: Its specificity is unknown.

The origin of this receptor is a man of 80 years or more in good health. The J gene is TRBJ2-6, the V gene TRBV5-1; D not resolved. Sequenced sample: blood. CDR3 bases: TGCGCCAGCAGCGTAAGTTCTGGGGCCAACGTCCTGACTTTC. This encodes CASSVSSGANVLTF.